The clone carrying this T cell receptor beta chain appeared a few times. Its antigen remains unknown. The data are from a study of cytomegalovirus exposure and HLA in healthy donors. Study background: Early released data comprised tens of millions of unique TCRs from HLA-typed donors.

PCR involved 60 Vbeta and 13 Jbeta primers. The table came from immunoSEQ multiplex PCR; TCRdb's copy has only in-frame clones and leaves some out. Of around 78,000 clones listed, 60% to 85% are singletons. Study findings and constraints: Later analysis reportedly placed an Asian-associated ancestry cluster below the roughly 690-donor mean in N-insertions. In a later analysis, TCR association rates varied by HLA locus: DRB1 most, HLA-C fewest.

The origin of this receptor is a male donor in good health and CMV-seronegative. Input material: PBMCs.

CDR3 sequence (DNA): TGTGCCAGCAGTGTAGGACAGCCTGGAAACACCATATATTTT. Its translation is CASSVGQPGNTIYF. The gene calls are TRBV6-1 and TRBJ1-3; tentatively, D is TRBD1 (6 bases). The CDR3 covers 14 residues. V dropped 4 bases and J dropped 2 bases, with 9 bases sitting between them. Germline values: CDR1 MNHNS, CDR2 SASEGT.